A selection of T cell receptor beta chains follows, all from one sample in a study of memory CD4+ T cells and cytomegalovirus serostatus. Method: immunoSEQ multiplex PCR; TCRdb's copy keeps in-frame clones and lacks some. This table holds approximately 40,000 clones, approximately 82% found once. Material: memory CD4+ T cells from blood. These receptors were taken from an adult in good health and CMV-seronegative. CDR3s include the opening cysteine and the closing phenylalanine or tryptophan. A D gene is named only where the DNA matches it firmly. Not all rows give a size; the values are once, few, many and, for expanded clones, a class.

clone size	V gene	D gene	J gene	CDR3 protein	CDR3 DNA
-	TRBV29-1	TRBD2	TRBJ2-1	CSATGTSGLVGGEQFF	TGCAGCGCCACCGGGACTAGCGGGCTCGTAGGGGGTGAGCAGTTCTTC
-	TRBV5-1	-	TRBJ1-5	CASSLGDHQGGQPQHF	TGCGCCAGCAGCTTGGGTGACCATCAAGGCGGTCAGCCCCAGCATTTT
-	TRBV28	-	TRBJ1-1	CASSLWGGDMNTEAFF	TGTGCCAGCAGTTTATGGGGGGGGGACATGAACACTGAAGCTTTCTTT
once	TRBV28	TRBD1	TRBJ1-2	CASLKGTGNYGYTF	TGTGCCAGCCTAAAAGGGACAGGGAACTATGGCTACACCTTC
few	TRBV28	-	TRBJ2-7	CATTSGAGTYEQYF	TGTGCCACCACCTCGGGGGCCGGCACCTACGAGCAGTACTTC
-	TRBV18	-	TRBJ2-3	CASSELGGSTDTQYF	TGTGCCAGCTCCGAACTAGGGGGTAGCACAGATACGCAGTATTTT
-	TRBV28	TRBD1	TRBJ2-1	CASRQGAGEQFF	TGTGCCAGTAGACAGGGAGCCGGTGAGCAGTTCTTC
-	TRBV5-1	-	TRBJ1-6	CASSMQTGAGSSPLHF	TGCGCCAGCAGCATGCAAACGGGGGCTGGGAGTTCACCCCTCCACTTT
-	TRBV5-1	-	TRBJ1-1	CASSLVWGRSRGNTEAFF	TGCGCCAGCAGCTTGGTTTGGGGACGAAGTAGAGGTAACACTGAAGCTTTCTTT
-	TRBV19	-	TRBJ1-5	CASSISLRGNQPQHF	TGTGCCAGTAGTATCAGCCTTCGGGGCAATCAGCCCCAGCATTTT
-	TRBV29-1	-	TRBJ1-2	CSVLSLVGYTF	TGCAGCGTTCTTTCATTGGTCGGCTACACCTTC
medium-sized	TRBV2	-	TRBJ1-2	CASSDSYGQGRGYTF	TGTGCCAGCAGTGATAGTTACGGTCAGGGGCGCGGCTACACCTTC
few	TRBV30	-	TRBJ1-4	CAWYQGTNEKLFF	TGTGCCTGGTATCAGGGAACTAATGAAAAACTGTTTTTT
-	TRBV7-9	TRBD2	TRBJ2-5	CASSFSGGGQETQYF	TGTGCCAGCAGCTTTAGCGGGGGGGGTCAAGAGACCCAGTACTTC
-	TRBV5-1	TRBD2	TRBJ2-5	CASSLFPSGGVETQYF	TGCGCCAGCAGCTTGTTCCCTAGCGGGGGGGTAGAGACCCAGTACTTC
-	TRBV20-1	-	TRBJ1-2	CSARAYGYTF	TGCAGTGCTAGAGCCTATGGCTACACCTTC
-	TRBV10-3	-	TRBJ1-1	CAISQGVQTPTTPNTEAFF	TGTGCCATCAGCCAGGGCGTGCAGACACCGACTACACCAAACACTGAAGCTTTCTTT
-	TRBV6-5	-	TRBJ1-6	CASSYSPGTASPLHF	TGTGCCAGCAGTTACTCACCAGGGACGGCTTCACCCCTCCACTTT
-	TRBV25-1	-	TRBJ1-2	CASSFGAGSGYTF	TGTGCCAGCAGTTTCGGGGCGGGGTCGGGCTACACCTTC
-	TRBV28	-	TRBJ1-1	CASRTSTLQAFF	TGTGCCAGCAGAACATCGACGCTTCAGGCTTTCTTT
-	TRBV30	-	TRBJ2-3	CAWSVRNTDTQYF	TGTGCCTGGAGTGTCCGGAACACAGATACGCAGTATTTT
-	TRBV7-2	-	TRBJ1-1	CASSQGGNTEAFF	TGTGCCAGCAGCCAAGGAGGAAACACTGAAGCTTTCTTT
-	TRBV4-1	-	TRBJ1-2	CASSLFGTRRGYTF	TGCGCCAGCAGCCTTTTCGGCACAAGACGAGGCTACACCTTC
-	TRBV6-6	-	TRBJ2-2	CASIGRDNTGELFF	TGTGCCAGCATCGGCAGGGATAACACCGGGGAGCTGTTTTTT
-	TRBV2	TRBD2	TRBJ2-1	CASSGMLAGTFYNEQFF	TGTGCCAGCAGTGGGATGTTAGCGGGTACTTTCTACAATGAGCAGTTCTTC
-	TRBV6-1	-	TRBJ2-3	CASIWGVWLPDTQYF	TGTGCCAGCATTTGGGGTGTGTGGCTCCCAGATACGCAGTATTTT
-	TRBV13	-	TRBJ2-5	CASSLKRLSTGETQYF	TGTGCCAGCAGCTTAAAACGGCTCAGCACTGGGGAGACCCAGTACTTC
-	TRBV7-3	-	TRBJ2-7	CASSLSWGYEQYF	TGTGCCAGCAGCTTATCTTGGGGGTACGAGCAGTACTTC
-	TRBV6-1	-	TRBJ2-1	CASSGKTNEQFF	TGTGCCAGCAGTGGCAAAACCAATGAGCAGTTCTTC
-	TRBV11-1	TRBD1	TRBJ2-5	CASTSDGQGTQYF	TGTGCCAGCACCTCCGACGGACAGGGGACCCAGTACTTC
-	TRBV28	TRBD1	TRBJ2-6	CASRAGTGFSGANVLTF	TGTGCCAGCAGAGCCGGGACAGGGTTCTCTGGGGCCAACGTCCTGACTTTC
-	TRBV6-1	TRBD1	TRBJ1-5	CASIQGNDQPQHF	TGTGCCAGCATACAGGGGAACGATCAGCCCCAGCATTTT
-	TRBV18	-	TRBJ1-6	CASSPGMPDNSPLHF	TGTGCCAGCTCACCCGGGATGCCGGATAATTCACCCCTCCACTTT
-	TRBV4-1	TRBD2	TRBJ2-1	CASSPQRLAGENEQFF	TGCGCCAGCAGCCCCCAGAGACTAGCGGGGGAAAATGAGCAGTTCTTC
-	TRBV5-4	-	TRBJ2-7	CASSSLGTESYEQYF	TGTGCCAGCAGCTCCCTCGGGACCGAAAGTTACGAGCAGTACTTC
-	TRBV7-9	-	TRBJ1-3	CASSLWRGTLGNTIYF	TGTGCCAGCAGCCTTTGGAGAGGAACTCTTGGAAACACCATATATTTT
once	TRBV10-3	-	TRBJ2-3	CAISERASTDTQYF	TGTGCCATCAGTGAAAGAGCCAGCACAGATACGCAGTATTTT
-	TRBV28	-	TRBJ1-6	CASTSQGGSPLHF	TGTGCCAGCACCTCACAGGGAGGTTCACCCCTCCACTTT
-	TRBV27	TRBD1	TRBJ1-1	CASSGTGRGTEAFF	TGTGCCAGCAGCGGGACAGGGCGCGGGACTGAAGCTTTCTTT
-	TRBV6-1	TRBD2	TRBJ2-3	CASSEGASGGPSSTDTQYF	TGTGCCAGCAGTGAAGGGGCTAGCGGGGGGCCGTCTAGCACAGATACGCAGTATTTT